What follows are 31 T cell receptor beta chains derived from one specimen sequenced in a study of Graves' ophthalmopathy and Graves' hyperthyroidism. RNA transcripts were the template, and TCR beta CDR3 regions were amplified from them. The first-round RT-PCR employed HTBI primers together with the Qiagen OneStep RT-PCR kit. A multiplex PCR was then performed as the second round. TCRdb reprocessed the multiplex PCR reads with MiXCR, giving one entry per CDR3 protein. This sample carries some 350,000 distinct CDR3 sequences, about a sixth of them seen once, and the ten largest clones take 2.4%. Sequenced material: peripheral blood. Receptor source: an adult woman with stable Graves' hyperthyroidism.

V and J are TRBV12-3 or TRBV12-4 and TRBJ1-1, with D unclear. The CDR3 is 14 residues long. Trimming pared 7 bases from V and 0 bases from J, leaving 12 bases between. The chain's CDR3 is CASTPRNLNTEAFF. The CDR3 DNA sequence: TGTGCCAGCACCCCTAGGAACCTGAACACTGAAGCTTTCTTT.

The chain links TRBV7-3 to TRBJ2-5; D is ambiguous. CDR3 length: 14 residues. V gave up 4 bases and J gave up 1 base, with 10 bases separating them. CDR1 and CDR2 from the germline V gene are SGHTA and FQGTGA. In DNA, the CDR3 is TGTGCCAGCAGCTCACCCACCCTCCAAGAGACCCAGTACTTC. This codes for CASSSPTLQETQYF.

The rearrangement links TRBV12-3 or TRBV12-4 to TRBJ1-2; D perhaps matches TRBD1 (5 bases). This CDR3 is 16 amino acids long. The germline V and J ends were trimmed by 5 bases and 3 bases, with 19 bases remaining between them. The CDR3: CASSEATGEAHYGYTF. CDR3 bases: TGTGCCAGCAGTGAAGCGACGGGGGAAGCACACTATGGCTACACCTTC.

A word on this clonotype: A much bigger clone sits one base away, suggesting this may be a read error. The V gene is TRBV24-1, the J gene TRBJ2-1; possible D gene TRBD2, 5 bases. Germline lookup yields CDR1 KGHDR and CDR2 SFDVKD. This CDR3 spans 12 amino acids. The DNA of the CDR3 is TGTGCCACCAGGGGAGCCTCGGATGTCAAGTGCTTC. Its protein is CATRGASDVKCF.

This clonotype was found a few times. This chain uses TRBV20-1 with TRBJ2-7; 10 bases are shared with TRBD1. V gave up 5 bases and J gave up 7 bases; unmatched junction bases: 8. Germline CDR1 DFQATT, CDR2 SNEGSKA (reference sequence). This CDR3 region has 13 residues. The DNA of the CDR3 is TGCAGTGCTCTGGGACAGGGGTTTGAAGAGCAGTACTTC. It yields the protein CSALGQGFEEQYF.

This clonotype appeared many times. This rearrangement joins TRBV7-6 to TRBJ2-7; 15 bases are a match to TRBD2. Germline CDR1 reads SGHVS; CDR2 reads FNYEAQ. The CDR3 has 15 amino acids. With V trimmed by 5 bases and J by 6 bases, 5 bases remained unmatched. The CDR3 bases are TGTGCCAGCAGCCTAGGGGGACTAGCGGGAGGCGAGCAGTACTTC. Its protein product is CASSLGGLAGGEQYF.

Many counts were recorded for this clonotype. V and J are TRBV15 and TRBJ2-2; weak D call: TRBD2 (6 bases). This CDR3 is 15 amino acids long. Germline V lookup: CDR1 LNHNV, CDR2 YYDKDF (reference sequence). Trimming pared 0 bases from V and 3 bases from J, leaving 8 bases between. The CDR3 sequence is CATSREGLYTGELFF. The CDR3 DNA reads as TGTGCCACCAGCAGAGAGGGACTCTACACCGGGGAGCTGTTTTTT.

This clonotype has a count of ten or more. This chain joins TRBV10-3 and TRBJ2-2; 9 bases match TRBD2. In germline, CDR1 is ENHRY, CDR2 SYGVKD. The CDR3 is made up of 17 amino acids. With 6 bases clipped from V and 2 bases from J, the junction kept 10 bases outside the gene matches. The CDR3 loop reads CAIREETSGANTGELFF. CDR3 in DNA: TGTGCCATCAGGGAGGAGACTAGCGGAGCAAACACCGGGGAGCTGTTTTTT.

This clonotype was seen ten or more times. The rearrangement links TRBV30 to TRBJ2-3; TRBD2 matches at 9 bases. CDR1 GTSNPN and CDR2 SVGIG come from the germline V gene (reference sequence). V dropped 4 bases and J dropped 2; count of bases not matched to a gene: 4. This CDR3 has 14 amino acids. The CDR3 DNA is TGTGCCTGGAACCTAGCGGGGTACACAGATACGCAGTATTTT. Residues: CAWNLAGYTDTQYF.

Many counts were recorded for this clonotype. The chain combines TRBV28 with TRBJ1-5; no clear D. From germline, CDR1 is MDHEN and CDR2 SYDVKM. V was shortened by 6 bases and J by 0 bases, with 9 bases between the two germline ends. The length of the CDR3 is 14 residues. The CDR3 sequence is CASRIGNSNQPQHF. As DNA, the CDR3 is TGTGCCAGCAGGATAGGGAATAGCAATCAGCCCCAGCATTTT.

CDR3 nucleotide sequence: TGTGCCACCAGTGGACAGGGTCACACTGAAGCTTTCTTT. It specifies CATSGQGHTEAFF. The rearrangement links TRBV24-1 to TRBJ1-1; TRBD1 matches at 7 bases. V dropped 5 bases and J dropped 3; count of bases not matched to a gene: 2. The CDR3 is 13 residues long. CDR1 and CDR2 from the germline V gene are KGHDR and SFDVKD.

This clonotype was picked up many times. The chain uses TRBV7-8 and TRBJ2-7, with D uncertain. Germline assignment: CDR1 SGHVS and CDR2 FQNEAQ. This CDR3 is built from 13 residues. V was clipped by 5 bases and J by 3 bases, with 11 bases between them. The CDR3 region is CASSLNGNYEQYF. Written as DNA, the CDR3 is TGTGCCAGCAGCCTGAACGGTAACTACGAGCAGTACTTC. The variable domain in full, with the rest retrieved from reference TRBV7-8 and TRBJ2-7, is GAGVSQSPRYKVAKRGQDVALRCDPISGHVSLFWYQQALGQGPEFLTYFQNEAQLDKSGLPSDRFFAERPEGSVSTLKIQRTQQEDSAVYLCASSLNGNYEQYFGPGTRLTVT.

This chain uses TRBV18 with TRBJ1-1; D may be TRBD1 (6 bases). Germline-derived CDR1 and CDR2 are KGHSH and LQKENI. V gave up 0 bases and J gave up 0 bases, with 8 bases separating them. This CDR3 spans 15 amino acids. CDR3 in amino acids: CASSPPDSMNTEAFF. The CDR3 nucleotides read TGTGCCAGCTCACCACCGGACAGCATGAACACTGAAGCTTTCTTT. The complete variable domain, with remaining parts taken from reference TRBV18 and TRBJ1-1, reads NAGVMQNPRHLVRRRGQEARLRCSPMKGHSHVYWYRQLPEEGLKFMVYLQKENIIDESGMPKERFSAEFPKEGPSILRIQQVVRGDSAAYFCASSPPDSMNTEAFFGQGTRLTVV.

Regarding this clonotype: One end of the junction is discordant with germline, which a read error may explain. The chain uses TRBV27 and TRBJ1-4; 7 nucleotides match TRBD1. The CDR3 runs to 16 residues. Germline CDR1 and CDR2: MNHEY and SMNVEV (reference sequence). The CDR3: CTSSHYVRQGEVKLFF. Written as DNA, the CDR3 is TGTACCAGCAGTCATTATGTCCGACAGGGAGAGGTAAAACTGTTTTTT.

This clonotype was seen at least ten times. The V call is TRBV30, the J call TRBJ2-5; D not resolved. Germline CDR1 GTSNPN, CDR2 SVGIG (reference sequence). There are 11 residues in the CDR3. The germline V and J ends were trimmed by 5 bases and 5 bases, with 9 bases remaining between them. CDR3 in amino acids: CAWGVRETQYF. CDR3 bases: TGTGCCTGGGGAGTAAGGGAGACCCAGTACTTC.

The table lists this clonotype with many counts. The CDR3 spells CASSLAPRLQPQHF. CDR3 sequence (DNA): TGTGCCAGCAGTTTAGCCCCAAGGCTTCAGCCCCAGCATTTT. The chain uses TRBV12-3 or TRBV12-4 and TRBJ1-5, with D uncertain. Between the trimmed V and J ends, which lost 0 bases and 6 bases, there was a span of 9 bases. This CDR3 spans 14 amino acids.

This clonotype occurred many times. The chain employs TRBV28 and TRBJ1-1; a possible D gene is TRBD1 (6 bases). CDR3 size: 17 residues. Germline V gene sequence: CDR1 MDHEN, CDR2 SYDVKM. V was clipped by 2 bases and J by 0 bases, with 16 bases between them. DNA for the CDR3: TGTGCCAGCAGTTTAGGGCTAGGGGGAAGCCTGAACACTGAAGCTTTCTTT. Translated, it gives CASSLGLGGSLNTEAFF.

This clonotype was observed a few times. This rearrangement joins TRBV19 to TRBJ1-1; 7 bases are shared with TRBD1. The CDR3 totals 13 residues. J was trimmed by 2 bases and V by 6 bases; bases with no gene match: 3. CDR1 LNHDA and CDR2 SQIVND come from the germline V gene (reference sequence). The CDR3 DNA reads as TGTGCCAGTAGCAACAGGGGTAACACTGAAGCTTTCTTT. The encoded protein is CASSNRGNTEAFF.

This clonotype appeared many times. The chain combines TRBV10-3 with TRBJ1-2, with D hard to call. Trimming removed 7 bases at V and 8 bases at J, with 11 bases between. Germline V gene sequence: CDR1 ENHRY, CDR2 SYGVKD. The CDR3 extends over 11 amino acids. This CDR3 reads CAIKTLGGYTF. DNA of the CDR3: TGTGCCATCAAGACTCTCGGGGGCTACACCTTC.

This clonotype was counted ten times or more. This rearrangement joins TRBV6-5 to TRBJ2-7; D is unresolved. The CDR3 sequence is 14 residues long. The ends were cut back, 1 base at V and 1 base at J, with 8 bases in the middle. The germline gives CDR1 MNHEY, CDR2 SVGAGI. The DNA for the CDR3 is TGTGCCAGCAGTTACTTGGTGGGATCCTACGAGCAGTACTTC. Translating gives CASSYLVGSYEQYF.

This clonotype was recorded at least ten times. V and J are TRBV28 and TRBJ2-4; the match to TRBD1 covers 7 bases. Per germline, CDR1 MDHEN and CDR2 SYDVKM. The V and J ends lost 6 bases and 0 bases, in that order; junction bases with no gene match: 8. The CDR3 runs to 16 residues. In DNA, the CDR3 is TGTGCCAGCAGGACCAAGGGGGCGATAGCCAAAAACATTCAGTACTTC. Amino acids: CASRTKGAIAKNIQYF.

This clonotype was detected many times. The chain joins TRBV12-3 or TRBV12-4 to TRBJ2-7; D possibly corresponds to TRBD1 (5 bases). V was pared by 1 base and J by 2 bases, with 12 bases between. This CDR3 has 15 residues. CDR3 amino acids: CASSLGRQLAYEQYF. The CDR3 DNA reads as TGTGCCAGCAGTTTAGGTAGACAGCTCGCCTACGAGCAGTACTTC.

The chain combines TRBV10-1 with TRBJ1-1; 8 positions agree with TRBD1. Unmatched junction bases numbered 6, after V lost 7 bases and J lost 11 bases. The CDR3 totals 11 residues. Germline V CDR1 and CDR2: WNHNN, SYGVQD (reference sequence). DNA of the CDR3: TGCGCCAGCATCGACAGGGGATGGGCTTTCTTT. Its translation is CASIDRGWAFF.

In this sample, this clonotype turned up many times. The rearrangement joins TRBV6-5 to TRBJ2-7; D remains ambiguous. V was clipped by 0 bases and J by 0 bases, with 9 bases between them. The CDR3 length is 15 residues. CDR1 is MNHEY and CDR2 is SVGAGI in the germline V gene. The CDR3 nucleotides read TGTGCCAGCAGTTACTCCGGCCGGAGCTCCTACGAGCAGTACTTC. Its protein is CASSYSGRSSYEQYF.

The count of this clonotype is one. This sequence joins TRBV10-3 and TRBJ1-1; D is possibly TRBD1 (6 bases). The CDR3 sequence is 13 residues long. CDR1 is ENHRY, CDR2 SYGVKD, per germline. Trimming took 8 bases from V and 3 from J, leaving 13 bases between them. The CDR3: CAIGGGRDTEAFF. Written as DNA, the CDR3 is TGTGCCATCGGGGGGGGCAGGGACACTGAAGCTTTCTTT.

This clonotype came up many times. The V and J genes are TRBV6-5 and TRBJ1-2, with no clear D. Germline V CDR1 and CDR2: MNHEY, SVGAGI. This CDR3 has 13 amino acids. V was cut by 2 bases and J by 8 bases, with 12 bases left in between. CDR3 coding DNA: TGTGCCAGCAGTTACGGCGGGGTGAAAGGCTACACCTTC. This sequence encodes CASSYGGVKGYTF.

This clonotype was counted ten times or more. Here the CDR3 reads CSARVPTRTTFSSGANVLTF. DNA of the CDR3: TGCAGTGCTAGAGTTCCCACTAGGACTACTTTTAGCTCTGGGGCCAACGTCCTGACTTTC. The J gene is TRBJ2-6, the V gene TRBV20-1; TRBD2 is a possible D gene (6 bases). The V gene lost 1 base and the J gene lost 0 bases, with 22 bases spanning the gap. Germline CDR1 DFQATT, CDR2 SNEGSKA (reference sequence). The CDR3 covers 20 residues.

This clonotype has a handful of counts. V and J are TRBV19 and TRBJ2-7; weak D call: TRBD2 (6 bases). Germline CDR1 reads LNHDA; CDR2 reads SQIVND (reference sequence). With 5 bases removed from V and 7 bases from J, the gap between germline ends came to 15 bases. CDR3 length: 13 residues. The CDR3 protein is CASSLSGEVEQYF. CDR3 nucleotides: TGTGCCAGTAGTCTATCGGGAGAGGTGGAGCAGTACTTC.

V usage is TRBV11-2 and J usage is TRBJ2-4, with D perhaps matching TRBD1 or TRBD2 (5 bases each). Trimming shortened V by 3 bases and J by 3 bases, and 21 bases separated the two germline ends. The CDR3 is 18 residues long. Germline CDR1 and CDR2: SGHAT and FQNNGV. The CDR3: CASSFGAALGVGKNIQYF. In DNA form, the CDR3 reads TGTGCCAGCAGCTTCGGGGCTGCCTTGGGGGTTGGCAAAAACATTCAGTACTTC.

This clonotype was observed many times. This sequence joins TRBV19 and TRBJ2-2, with 8 bases that match TRBD2. Germline trimming cut 3 bases from V and 6 bases from J; bases unmatched to any gene: 6. The germline CDR1 and CDR2 sequences are LNHDA and SQIVND (reference sequence). This CDR3 spans 15 amino acids. The CDR3 loop is CASSIGAGGPGELFF. CDR3 nucleotide sequence: TGTGCCAGTAGTATTGGTGCGGGAGGCCCCGGGGAGCTGTTTTTT.

This clonotype was recorded many times. This chain uses TRBV28 with TRBJ2-4; TRBD2 might be the D (6 bases). The CDR3 has 15 amino acids. Germline V CDR1 and CDR2: MDHEN, SYDVKM. Trimming removed 1 base from V and 9 bases from J, with 16 bases in between. The CDR3 DNA sequence: TGTGCCAGCAGTTTATCTCACCGCGGGATTGGCATTCAGTACTTC. Its translation is CASSLSHRGIGIQYF.